Described below is a single TCR beta chain sequence and its context. Deletions cut 1 base from V and 8 bases from J, with 17 bases between. The CDR3 runs 16 residues. The germline V gene encodes CDR1 LGHNA and CDR2 YSLEER. This sample is drawn from a study of blood T cell repertoires in COVID-19. Study-level information: Nucleic acid was either cDNA or gDNA, and it came from T cells, B-cell-depleted T cells, or PBMCs.

Per the authors' pipeline: Amplification of reference gene primers was used by the study to estimate nucleated cell counts. Clones were read by immunoSEQ multiplex PCR, and TCRdb kept only the in-frame ones, dropping some. V and J calls and clone size come straight from that table; D and trimming were deduced from the DNA. Of approximately 100,000 clones detected, around nine tenths appear once; the ten largest clones hold around 5.7%. The receptor's source is an older man with acute or convalescent COVID-19. The sequenced sample consisted of peripheral blood. The chain has TRBV4-3 and TRBJ1-4, with a possible D match to TRBD1 (5 bases). This CDR3 reads CASSQVAGAVMEKLFF. The CDR3 DNA reads TGCGCCAGCAGCCAAGTTGCTGGGGCAGTTATGGAAAAACTGTTTTTT.